This entry concerns a single T cell receptor beta chain. Germline V gene lookup returns CDR1 SGHAT and CDR2 FQNNGV. This CDR3 is 16 amino acids long. J was trimmed by 2 bases and V by 5 bases; bases with no gene match: 7. This sample is drawn from a study of blood T cell repertoires in COVID-19. Sequencing was performed with immunoSEQ multiplex PCR; in TCRdb, only in-frame clones are kept and a portion is missing. The sample has hundreds of thousands of clones, roughly nine tenths seen once. The source material was peripheral blood. The receptor was isolated from a woman between 50 and 59 years old with COVID-19, enrolled during active disease. This sequence joins TRBV11-2 and TRBJ2-1, with TRBD1 matching over 9 bases. For the CDR3, the DNA is TGTGCCAGCAGCCCCTCGGACAGGGGAGCCTACAATGAGCAGTTCTTC. Translation gives CASSPSDRGAYNEQFF.